Sequencing of this T cell receptor beta chain was carried out in a study of OX40 agonist ivuxolimab in advanced cancers. Germline trimming cut 2 bases from V and 10 bases from J; bases unmatched to any gene: 8. The germline CDR1 and CDR2 sequences are MNHNS and SASEGT. The CDR3 extends over 15 amino acids. Assay used: immunoSEQ multiplex PCR; TCRdb lists only in-frame clones, some missing. The sample lists around 69,000 clones; 65% to 90% were seen once. A word on this clone: The antigen remains undetermined.

Study-level findings and limits: The CD4+ and CD8+ T cells in the blood had expanded clonally by week 6 at 0.1 to 3.0 mg/kg.

The source was CD4+ or CD8+ T cells sorted from blood, collected in a trial of the OX40 agonist ivuxolimab. The chain carries TRBV6-1 and TRBJ1-4; 9 positions agree with TRBD1. This clonotype originated in an adult with an advanced solid tumor such as melanoma, head and neck, liver or kidney cancer. CDR3 coding DNA: TGTGCCAGCAGTGAAACGCTGACAGGGGGGCGAAAACTGTTTTTT. It translates to CASSETLTGGRKLFF.